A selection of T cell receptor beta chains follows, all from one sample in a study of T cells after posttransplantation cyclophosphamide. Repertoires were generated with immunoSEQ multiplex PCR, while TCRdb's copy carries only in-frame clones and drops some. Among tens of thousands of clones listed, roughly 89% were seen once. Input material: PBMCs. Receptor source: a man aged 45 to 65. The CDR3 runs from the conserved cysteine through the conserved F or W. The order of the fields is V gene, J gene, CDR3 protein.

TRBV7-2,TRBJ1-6,CASSTRDRRSPLHF
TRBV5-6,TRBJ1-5,CASSLDRDQPQHF
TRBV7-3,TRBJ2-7,CASSLTGGSLGGEQYF
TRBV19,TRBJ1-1,CASSIRGGNTEAFF
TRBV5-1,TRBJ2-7,CASSIGQTSTYEQYF
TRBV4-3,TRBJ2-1,CASSQERLTSGTYNEQFF
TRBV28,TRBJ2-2,CASDSGGTTGELFF
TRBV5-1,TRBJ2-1,CASRISGSSYNEQFF
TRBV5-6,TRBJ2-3,CASSFIGEADTQYF
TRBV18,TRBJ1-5,CASSLGQGGNQPQHF
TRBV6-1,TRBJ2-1,CASSEFGTGYNEQFF
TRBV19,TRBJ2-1,CASSPRTSSYNEQFF
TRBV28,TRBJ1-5,CASSPVSSNQPQHF
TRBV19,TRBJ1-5,CASRSRGEGNQPQHF
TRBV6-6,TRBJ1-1,CASSYSGDRAFF
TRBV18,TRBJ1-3,CASSIPRGSGNTIYF
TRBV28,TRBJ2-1,CASSSGRHNEQFF
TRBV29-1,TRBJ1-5,CSVAEGAQPQHF
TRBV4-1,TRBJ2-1,CASSQAGLGYNEQFF
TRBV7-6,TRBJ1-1,CASSAGRNTEAFF
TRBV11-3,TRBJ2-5,CASSLGPPQSGETQYF
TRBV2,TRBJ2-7,CASSYTTAPFDEQYF
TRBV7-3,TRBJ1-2,CASSLTPRDGYTF
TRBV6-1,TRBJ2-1,CAGSGPRKLSNEQFF
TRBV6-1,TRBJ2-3,CASLLPGADTQYF
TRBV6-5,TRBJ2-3,CASRKGGRGPDTQYF